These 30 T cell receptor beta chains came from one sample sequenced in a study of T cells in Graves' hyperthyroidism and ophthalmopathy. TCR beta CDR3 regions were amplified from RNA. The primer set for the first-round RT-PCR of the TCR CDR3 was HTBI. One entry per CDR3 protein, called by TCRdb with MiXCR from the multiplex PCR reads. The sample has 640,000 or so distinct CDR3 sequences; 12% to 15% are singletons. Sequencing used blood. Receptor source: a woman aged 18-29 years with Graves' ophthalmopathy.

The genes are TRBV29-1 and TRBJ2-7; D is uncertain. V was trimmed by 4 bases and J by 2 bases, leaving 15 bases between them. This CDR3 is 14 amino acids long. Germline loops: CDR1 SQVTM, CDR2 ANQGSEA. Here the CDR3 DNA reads TGCAGCGTTGCCAGCCCAGAGAGGCCCTACGAGCAGTACTTC. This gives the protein CSVASPERPYEQYF.

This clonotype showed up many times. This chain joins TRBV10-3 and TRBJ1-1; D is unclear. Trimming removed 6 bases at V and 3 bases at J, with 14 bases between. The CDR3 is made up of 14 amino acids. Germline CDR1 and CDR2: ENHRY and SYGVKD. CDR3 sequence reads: CAIRGRGKDTEAFF. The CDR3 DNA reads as TGTGCCATCAGAGGGCGAGGGAAGGACACTGAAGCTTTCTTT.

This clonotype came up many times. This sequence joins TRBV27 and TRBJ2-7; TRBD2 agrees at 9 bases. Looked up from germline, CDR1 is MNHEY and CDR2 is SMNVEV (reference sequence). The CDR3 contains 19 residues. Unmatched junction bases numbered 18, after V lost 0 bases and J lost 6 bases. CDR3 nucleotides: TGTGCCAGCAGTTTATCGGGAGGGGTAGCGGGAGATCCGTCCAGCGAGCAGTACTTC. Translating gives CASSLSGGVAGDPSSEQYF.

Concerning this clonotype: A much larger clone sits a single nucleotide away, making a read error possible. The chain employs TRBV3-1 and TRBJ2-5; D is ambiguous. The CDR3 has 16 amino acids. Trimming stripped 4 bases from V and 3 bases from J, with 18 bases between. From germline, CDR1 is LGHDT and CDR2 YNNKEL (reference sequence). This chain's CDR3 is CASSPRVGPAKETQYF. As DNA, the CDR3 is TGTGCCAGCAGCCCTCGAGTCGGTCCGGCGAAAGAGACCCAGTACTTC.

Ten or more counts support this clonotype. This CDR3 reads CASSKENVGLAGDEQFF. Here the CDR3 DNA reads TGTGCCAGCAGCAAGGAAAACGTAGGACTAGCGGGTGATGAGCAGTTCTTC. The V and J genes are TRBV11-2 and TRBJ2-1; 11 bases align to TRBD2. V dropped 5 bases and J dropped 8; count of bases not matched to a gene: 14. CDR1 and CDR2 from the germline V gene are SGHAT and FQNNGV. This CDR3 spans 17 amino acids. Together with reference TRBV11-2 and TRBJ2-1, the CDR3 gives the full variable domain: EAGVAQSPRYKIIEKRQSVAFWCNPISGHATLYWYQQILGQGPKLLIQFQNNGVVDDSQLPKDRFSAERLKGVDSTLKIQPAKLEDSAVYLCASSKENVGLAGDEQFFGPGTRLTVL.

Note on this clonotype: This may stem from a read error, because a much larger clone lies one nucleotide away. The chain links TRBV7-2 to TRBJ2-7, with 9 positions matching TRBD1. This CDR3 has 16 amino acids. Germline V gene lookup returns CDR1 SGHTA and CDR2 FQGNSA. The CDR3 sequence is CASSFPGTGTSYEQCF. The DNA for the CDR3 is TGTGCCAGCAGCTTCCCCGGGACAGGGACGTCCTACGAGCAGTGCTTC.

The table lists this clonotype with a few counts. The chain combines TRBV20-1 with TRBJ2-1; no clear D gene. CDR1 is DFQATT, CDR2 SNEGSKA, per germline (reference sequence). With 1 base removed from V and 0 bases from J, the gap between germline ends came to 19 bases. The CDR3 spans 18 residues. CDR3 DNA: TGCAGTGCTAGAGCCGATGGGATCGACTTTCCCTCCTACAATGAGCAGTTCTTC. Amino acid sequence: CSARADGIDFPSYNEQFF.

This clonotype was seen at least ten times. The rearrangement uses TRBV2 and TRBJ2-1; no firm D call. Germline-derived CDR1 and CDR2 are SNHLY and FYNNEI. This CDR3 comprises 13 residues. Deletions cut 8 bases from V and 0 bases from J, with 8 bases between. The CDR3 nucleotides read TGTGCCAGCGGACCGAGCTCCTACAATGAGCAGTTCTTC. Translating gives CASGPSSYNEQFF.

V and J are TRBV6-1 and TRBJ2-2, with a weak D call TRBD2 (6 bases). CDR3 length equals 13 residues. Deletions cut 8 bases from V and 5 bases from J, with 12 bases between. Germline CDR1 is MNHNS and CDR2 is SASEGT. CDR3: CASRKSGTGELFF. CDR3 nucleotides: TGTGCCAGCCGTAAAAGCGGGACCGGGGAGCTGTTTTTT.

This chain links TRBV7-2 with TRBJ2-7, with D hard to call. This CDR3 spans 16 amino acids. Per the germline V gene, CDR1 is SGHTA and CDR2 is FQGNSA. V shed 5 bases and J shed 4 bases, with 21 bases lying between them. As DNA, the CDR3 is TGTGCCAGCAGCCCCGATGGCGAGAGGCCCCCTTACGAGCAGTACTTC. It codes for CASSPDGERPPYEQYF.

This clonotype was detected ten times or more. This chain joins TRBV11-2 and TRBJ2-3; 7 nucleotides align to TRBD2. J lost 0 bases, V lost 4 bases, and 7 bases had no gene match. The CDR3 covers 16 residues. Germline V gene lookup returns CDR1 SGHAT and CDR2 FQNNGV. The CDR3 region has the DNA TGTGCCAGCAGCTCTCGGGGAGGGCAGAGCACAGATACGCAGTATTTT. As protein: CASSSRGGQSTDTQYF.

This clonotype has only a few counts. The CDR3 bases are TGTGCCAGCAGCCGAGGACTAGCGGACAGCTCCTACGAGCAGTACTTC. Encoded protein: CASSRGLADSSYEQYF. The rearrangement joins TRBV9 to TRBJ2-7; the match to TRBD2 covers 10 bases. Germline trimming cut 4 bases from V and 0 bases from J; bases unmatched to any gene: 7. The CDR3 length is 16 residues. CDR1 is SGDLS, CDR2 YYNGEE, per germline.

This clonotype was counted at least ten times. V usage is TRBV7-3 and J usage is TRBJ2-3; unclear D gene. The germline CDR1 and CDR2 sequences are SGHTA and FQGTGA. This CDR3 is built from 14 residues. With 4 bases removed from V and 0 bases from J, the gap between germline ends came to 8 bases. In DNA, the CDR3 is TGTGCCAGCAGCTCCTACCTAAGCACAGATACGCAGTATTTT. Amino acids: CASSSYLSTDTQYF.

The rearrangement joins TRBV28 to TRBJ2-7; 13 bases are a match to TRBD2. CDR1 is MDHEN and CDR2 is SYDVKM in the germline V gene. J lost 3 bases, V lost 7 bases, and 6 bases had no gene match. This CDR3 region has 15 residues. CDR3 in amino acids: CASNTGTSGNYEQYF. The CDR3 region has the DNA TGTGCCAGCAACACCGGGACTAGCGGGAACTACGAGCAGTACTTC.

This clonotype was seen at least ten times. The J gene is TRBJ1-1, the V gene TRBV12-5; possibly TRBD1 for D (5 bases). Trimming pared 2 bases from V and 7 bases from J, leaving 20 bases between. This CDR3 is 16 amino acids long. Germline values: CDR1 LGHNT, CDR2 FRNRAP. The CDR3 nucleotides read TGTGCTAGTGGTTTGAACCAGGGCACAAGGGGAGGTGAAGCTTTCTTT. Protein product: CASGLNQGTRGGEAFF.

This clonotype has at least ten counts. The CDR3, as DNA: TGCAGCGTTGACTCCCCTAGCGGGAGCTCCTACAATGAGCAGTTCTTC. This translates into CSVDSPSGSSYNEQFF. The chain employs TRBV29-1 and TRBJ2-1; the match to TRBD2 covers 10 bases. The CDR3 loop spans 16 amino acids. Germline V gives CDR1 SQVTM, CDR2 ANQGSEA. Trimming removed 3 bases from V and 0 bases from J; junction bases left unmatched: 5.

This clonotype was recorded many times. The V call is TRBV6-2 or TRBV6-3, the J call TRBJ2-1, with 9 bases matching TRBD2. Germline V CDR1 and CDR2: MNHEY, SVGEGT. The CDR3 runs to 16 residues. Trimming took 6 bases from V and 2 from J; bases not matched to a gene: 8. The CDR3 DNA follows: TGTGCCAGCAGCCTGATTAGCGGGAGAACCTACAATGAGCAGTTCTTC. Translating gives CASSLISGRTYNEQFF.

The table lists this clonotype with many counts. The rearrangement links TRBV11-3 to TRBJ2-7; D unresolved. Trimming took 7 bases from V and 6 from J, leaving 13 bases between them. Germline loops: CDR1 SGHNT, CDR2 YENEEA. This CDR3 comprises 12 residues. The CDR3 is CASTAKPPEQYF. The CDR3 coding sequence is TGTGCCAGCACCGCGAAGCCGCCCGAGCAGTACTTC.

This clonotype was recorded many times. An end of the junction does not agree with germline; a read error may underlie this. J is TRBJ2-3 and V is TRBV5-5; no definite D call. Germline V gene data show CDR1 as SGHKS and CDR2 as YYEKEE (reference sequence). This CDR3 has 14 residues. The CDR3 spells CASSLVGSTDTQYF. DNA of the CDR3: TGCGCCAGCAGCTTGGTGGGAAGCACAGATACGCAGTATTTT.

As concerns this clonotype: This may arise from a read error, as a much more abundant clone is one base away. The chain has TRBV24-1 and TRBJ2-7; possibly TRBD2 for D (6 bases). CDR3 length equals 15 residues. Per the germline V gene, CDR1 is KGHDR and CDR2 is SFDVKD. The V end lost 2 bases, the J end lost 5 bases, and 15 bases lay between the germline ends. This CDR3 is CATSDSRRDTDEQYF. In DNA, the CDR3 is TGTGCCACCAGTGATTCGAGGAGGGATACCGACGAGCAGTACTTC.

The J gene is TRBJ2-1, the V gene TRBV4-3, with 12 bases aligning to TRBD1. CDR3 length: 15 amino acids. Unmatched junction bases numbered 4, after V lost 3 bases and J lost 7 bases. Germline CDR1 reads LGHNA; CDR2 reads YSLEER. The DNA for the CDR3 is TGCGCCAGCAGCCACGGGACAGGGGGCTCTAATGAGCAGTTCTTC. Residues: CASSHGTGGSNEQFF.

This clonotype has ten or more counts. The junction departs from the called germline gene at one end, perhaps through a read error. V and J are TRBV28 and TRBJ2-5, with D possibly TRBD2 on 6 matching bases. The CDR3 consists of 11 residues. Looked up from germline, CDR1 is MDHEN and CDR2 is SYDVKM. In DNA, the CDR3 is TGTGCCAGCAGTTCGACTAGACGCCTGCACTTC. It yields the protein CASSSTRRLHF.

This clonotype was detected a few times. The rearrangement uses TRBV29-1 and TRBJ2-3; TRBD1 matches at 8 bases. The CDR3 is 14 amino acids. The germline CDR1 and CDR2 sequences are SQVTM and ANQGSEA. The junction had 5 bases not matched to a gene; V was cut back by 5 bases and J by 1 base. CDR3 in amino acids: CSVHGGQGTDTQYF. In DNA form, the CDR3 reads TGCAGCGTTCACGGGGGACAGGGCACAGATACGCAGTATTTT.

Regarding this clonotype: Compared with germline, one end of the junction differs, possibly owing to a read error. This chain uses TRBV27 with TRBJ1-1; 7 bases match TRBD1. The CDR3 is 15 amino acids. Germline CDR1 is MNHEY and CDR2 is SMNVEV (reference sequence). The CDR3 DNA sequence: TGTGCCAGCGGTTTTAGGACAGGCTTGAACACTGAAGCTTTCTTT. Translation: CASGFRTGLNTEAFF.

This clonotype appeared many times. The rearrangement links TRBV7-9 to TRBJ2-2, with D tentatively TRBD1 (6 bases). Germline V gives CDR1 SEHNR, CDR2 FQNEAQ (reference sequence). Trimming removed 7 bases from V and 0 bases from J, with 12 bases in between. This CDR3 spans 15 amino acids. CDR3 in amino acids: CASNPGHANTGELFF. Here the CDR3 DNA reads TGTGCCAGCAACCCGGGACATGCGAACACCGGGGAGCTGTTTTTT.

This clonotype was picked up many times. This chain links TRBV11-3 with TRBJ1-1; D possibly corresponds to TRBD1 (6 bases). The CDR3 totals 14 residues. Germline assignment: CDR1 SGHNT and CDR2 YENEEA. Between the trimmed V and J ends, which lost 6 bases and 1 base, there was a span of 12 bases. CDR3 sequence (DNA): TGTGCCAGCAGAAACGGACAGTCGAACACTGAAGCTTTCTTT. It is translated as CASRNGQSNTEAFF.

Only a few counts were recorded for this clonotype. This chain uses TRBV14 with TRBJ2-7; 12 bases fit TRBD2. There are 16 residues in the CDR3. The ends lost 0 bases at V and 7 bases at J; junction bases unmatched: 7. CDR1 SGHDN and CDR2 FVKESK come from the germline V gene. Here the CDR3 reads CASSQDLTSGSIEQYF. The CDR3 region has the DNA TGTGCCAGCAGCCAAGATCTGACTAGCGGGAGTATTGAGCAGTACTTC.

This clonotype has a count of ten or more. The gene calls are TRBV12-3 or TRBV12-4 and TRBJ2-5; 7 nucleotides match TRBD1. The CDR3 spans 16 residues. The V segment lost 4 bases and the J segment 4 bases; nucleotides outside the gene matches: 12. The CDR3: CASSSPRQGPGETQYF. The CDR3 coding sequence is TGTGCCAGCAGTTCCCCTCGACAGGGCCCAGGAGAGACCCAGTACTTC.

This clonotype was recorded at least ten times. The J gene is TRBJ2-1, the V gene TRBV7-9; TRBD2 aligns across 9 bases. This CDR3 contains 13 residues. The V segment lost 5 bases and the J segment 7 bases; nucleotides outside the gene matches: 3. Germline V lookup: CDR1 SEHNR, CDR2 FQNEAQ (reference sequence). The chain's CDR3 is CASSAGGENEQFF. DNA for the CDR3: TGTGCCAGCAGCGCGGGGGGGGAGAATGAGCAGTTCTTC.

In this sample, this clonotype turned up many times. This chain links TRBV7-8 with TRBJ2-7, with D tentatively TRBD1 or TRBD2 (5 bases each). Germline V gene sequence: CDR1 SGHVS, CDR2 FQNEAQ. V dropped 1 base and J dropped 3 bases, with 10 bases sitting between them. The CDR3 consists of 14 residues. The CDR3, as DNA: TGTGCCAGCAGCTTAGATACGAGGGGCTACGAGCAGTACTTC. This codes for CASSLDTRGYEQYF.